This T cell receptor beta chain was retrieved from a study of OX40 agonist ivuxolimab in advanced cancers. In the study overall: Each dose-escalation patient presented with hepatocellular carcinoma, melanoma, renal cell or head and neck cancer.

Data came from immunoSEQ multiplex PCR; TCRdb stores just in-frame clones and leaves some out. Of 78,000 or so clones in the sample, around 94% were seen once. The length of the CDR3 is 15 residues. The material sequenced was CD4+ or CD8+ T cells sorted from blood, taken in a trial of the OX40 agonist ivuxolimab. The chain couples TRBV21-1 to TRBJ2-3; TRBD2 reflects the table's D call only, with no check against the DNA. TRBV21-1 is a pseudogene segment. This receptor was identified in an adult with an advanced solid tumor such as melanoma, head and neck, liver or kidney cancer. The CDR3 DNA sequence: TGTGCCAGCATCGGAGAGCGGGGGGACACAGATACGCAGTATTTT. It is translated as CASIGERGDTDTQYF.